Included here is one T cell receptor (beta chain) sequence, with context. The trim removed 5 bases at V and 7 bases at J, leaving 4 bases unmatched. There are 13 residues in the CDR3. In the source study's methods: Amplified reference gene primers provided the basis for estimating nucleated cell counts. TCRdb keeps only in-frame clones here, not all; method: immunoSEQ multiplex PCR. V, J and clone size were drawn from that table, and D and trimming were deduced from the DNA. The sample yields some 90,000 clones, about 82% seen once. This sample is drawn from a study of blood T cell repertoires in COVID-19.

This receptor was taken from a human donor in a cohort sampled during active COVID-19. The chain uses TRBV12-3 or TRBV12-4 and TRBJ1-3; 8 bases line up with TRBD1. The specimen sequenced was peripheral blood. CDR3: CASSAYRGNTIYF. Here the CDR3 DNA reads TGTGCCAGCAGTGCTTACAGGGGGAACACCATATATTTT.